A selection of T cell receptor beta chains follows, all from one sample in a study of shared clonotypes between healthy human individuals. Using immunoSEQ multiplex PCR, the repertoire was profiled, and TCRdb retains in-frame clones only, with some absent. Among under 1 million clones listed, roughly 96% were seen once. The sequenced sample consisted of naive CD8+ T cells sorted from blood. The receptors come from a man aged 25 to 40 in good health. Each CDR3 is given with its conserved first and last residue. Each record gives: clone size, V gene, D gene, CDR3 length, J gene, CDR3 protein, CDR3 DNA. The D gene is left open where the match is weak. The listing skips clone size in some rows; elsewhere it reads once, few, many or a size class.

clone size: NA
V gene: TRBV27
D gene: TRBD2
CDR3 length: 13
J gene: TRBJ2-7
CDR3 protein: CATSSGRTYEQYF
CDR3 DNA: TGTGCCACCAGTAGCGGGAGGACCTACGAGCAGTACTTC

clone size: NA
V gene: TRBV2
D gene: NA
CDR3 length: 10
J gene: TRBJ2-1
CDR3 protein: CASRGFLAFF
CDR3 DNA: TGTGCCAGCAGAGGGTTCCTAGCCTTCTTC

clone size: NA
V gene: TRBV29-1
D gene: TRBD2
CDR3 length: 13
J gene: TRBJ2-7
CDR3 protein: CSVLSGNSYEQYF
CDR3 DNA: TGCAGCGTGCTTAGCGGGAACTCCTACGAGCAGTACTTC

clone size: NA
V gene: TRBV5-1
D gene: NA
CDR3 length: 17
J gene: TRBJ2-3
CDR3 protein: CASSPKDGGLGTDTQYF
CDR3 DNA: TGCGCCAGCAGCCCAAAAGATGGGGGGCTCGGCACAGATACGCAGTATTTT

clone size: NA
V gene: TRBV10-2
D gene: NA
CDR3 length: 13
J gene: TRBJ1-1
CDR3 protein: CASSEDGVTEAFF
CDR3 DNA: TGCGCCAGCAGTGAGGATGGGGTCACTGAAGCTTTCTTT

clone size: NA
V gene: TRBV7-9
D gene: NA
CDR3 length: 15
J gene: TRBJ2-1
CDR3 protein: CASTTRENSYNEQFF
CDR3 DNA: TGTGCCAGCACCACCCGGGAAAACTCCTACAATGAGCAGTTCTTC

clone size: NA
V gene: TRBV9
D gene: TRBD1
CDR3 length: 18
J gene: TRBJ1-1
CDR3 protein: CASNRGHQGDVFGAEAFF
CDR3 DNA: TGTGCCAGCAATCGGGGTCACCAGGGGGACGTTTTCGGGGCTGAAGCTTTCTTT

clone size: NA
V gene: TRBV11-2
D gene: TRBD2
CDR3 length: 15
J gene: TRBJ2-7
CDR3 protein: CASSLKSGSTYEQYF
CDR3 DNA: TGTGCCAGCAGCTTAAAAAGCGGGAGTACCTACGAGCAGTACTTC

clone size: NA
V gene: TRBV28
D gene: TRBD1
CDR3 length: 17
J gene: TRBJ1-5
CDR3 protein: CASRLGGTDLSNQPQHF
CDR3 DNA: TGTGCCAGCAGACTCGGCGGGACAGACCTTAGCAATCAGCCCCAGCATTTT

clone size: NA
V gene: TRBV11-2
D gene: NA
CDR3 length: 18
J gene: TRBJ2-7
CDR3 protein: CASSLGGFLGETSYEQYF
CDR3 DNA: TGTGCCAGCAGCTTAGGAGGTTTTTTGGGGGAGACGTCCTACGAGCAGTACTTC

clone size: NA
V gene: TRBV4-2
D gene: TRBD2
CDR3 length: 15
J gene: TRBJ2-7
CDR3 protein: CASSLILAGSYEQYF
CDR3 DNA: TGTGCCAGCAGCCTCATCCTAGCGGGATCCTACGAGCAGTACTTC

clone size: NA
V gene: TRBV28
D gene: TRBD1
CDR3 length: 22
J gene: TRBJ2-1
CDR3 protein: CASSPTLRGRQGPSPSYNEQFF
CDR3 DNA: TGTGCCAGCAGTCCAACCCTACGGGGAAGACAGGGGCCTTCCCCCTCCTACAATGAGCAGTTCTTC

clone size: NA
V gene: TRBV7-2
D gene: NA
CDR3 length: 13
J gene: TRBJ2-7
CDR3 protein: CASSSPQNYEQYF
CDR3 DNA: TGTGCCAGCAGCTCCCCCCAGAACTACGAGCAGTACTTC

clone size: NA
V gene: TRBV11-2
D gene: TRBD1
CDR3 length: 16
J gene: TRBJ1-2
CDR3 protein: CASSSLRRGPNYGYTF
CDR3 DNA: TGTGCCAGCAGCTCGCTACGAAGGGGGCCCAACTATGGCTACACCTTC

clone size: NA
V gene: TRBV27
D gene: TRBD2
CDR3 length: 15
J gene: TRBJ2-7
CDR3 protein: CASSFGSSGYYEQYF
CDR3 DNA: TGTGCCAGCAGTTTTGGGTCTAGCGGATACTACGAGCAGTACTTC

clone size: NA
V gene: TRBV5-8
D gene: NA
CDR3 length: 14
J gene: TRBJ2-3
CDR3 protein: CASSSGLITDTQYF
CDR3 DNA: TGTGCCAGCAGCTCGGGACTTATCACAGATACGCAGTATTTT

clone size: NA
V gene: TRBV7-9
D gene: NA
CDR3 length: 15
J gene: TRBJ2-3
CDR3 protein: CASTKTGTTTDTQYF
CDR3 DNA: TGTGCCAGCACCAAAACAGGCACAACCACAGATACGCAGTATTTT

clone size: NA
V gene: TRBV7-9
D gene: NA
CDR3 length: 16
J gene: TRBJ2-1
CDR3 protein: CASSLGSLASYNEQFF
CDR3 DNA: TGTGCCAGCAGCTTGGGCAGTTTGGCCTCCTACAATGAGCAGTTCTTC

clone size: NA
V gene: TRBV10-3
D gene: TRBD2
CDR3 length: 15
J gene: TRBJ2-7
CDR3 protein: CAISESPSGSHEQYF
CDR3 DNA: TGTGCCATCAGTGAGTCGCCTAGCGGGAGTCACGAGCAGTACTTC

clone size: once
V gene: TRBV11-2
D gene: NA
CDR3 length: 14
J gene: TRBJ1-3
CDR3 protein: CASSPRDGGNTIYF
CDR3 DNA: TGTGCCAGCAGCCCCCGGGACGGGGGAAACACCATATATTTT

clone size: once
V gene: TRBV19
D gene: NA
CDR3 length: 13
J gene: TRBJ2-1
CDR3 protein: CASSLDTYNEQFF
CDR3 DNA: TGTGCCAGTAGCCTGGACACCTACAATGAGCAGTTCTTC

clone size: NA
V gene: TRBV10-3
D gene: NA
CDR3 length: 13
J gene: TRBJ1-1
CDR3 protein: CAIGEKGNTEAFF
CDR3 DNA: TGTGCCATCGGGGAAAAGGGGAACACTGAAGCTTTCTTT

clone size: NA
V gene: TRBV27
D gene: TRBD2
CDR3 length: 16
J gene: TRBJ2-7
CDR3 protein: CASSPGLAGVFYEQYF
CDR3 DNA: TGTGCCAGCAGTCCAGGACTAGCGGGAGTTTTCTACGAGCAGTACTTC

clone size: NA
V gene: TRBV2
D gene: NA
CDR3 length: 15
J gene: TRBJ2-7
CDR3 protein: CASSEGAGLYYEQYF
CDR3 DNA: TGTGCCAGCAGTGAGGGGGCAGGGCTTTACTACGAGCAGTACTTC

clone size: NA
V gene: TRBV4-1
D gene: TRBD1
CDR3 length: 14
J gene: TRBJ2-7
CDR3 protein: CASSHGQGSYEQYF
CDR3 DNA: TGCGCCAGCAGCCACGGACAGGGGAGCTACGAGCAGTACTTC

clone size: NA
V gene: TRBV27
D gene: NA
CDR3 length: 12
J gene: TRBJ2-2
CDR3 protein: CASSLLGGELFF
CDR3 DNA: TGTGCCAGCAGTCTACTAGGAGGGGAGCTGTTTTTT